Following are 30 T cell receptor beta chains from one sample sequenced in a study of blood T cell repertoires in COVID-19. The protocol was immunoSEQ multiplex PCR, while the TCRdb copy is restricted to in-frame clones and leaves out a portion. This table holds under 350,000 clones, 85% found once. Sequenced input: peripheral blood. The source is a human donor in a cohort sampled during active COVID-19.

The rearrangement uses TRBV11-3 and TRBJ2-3, with TRBD1 identical over 7 bases. CDR3 length equals 12 residues. In germline, CDR1 is SGHNT, CDR2 YENEEA. V lost 5 bases and J lost 9; bases outside the gene matches: 5. The CDR3 region is CASSIGQETQYF. The CDR3 coding sequence is TGTGCCAGCAGCATAGGACAGGAGACGCAGTATTTT.

This chain joins TRBV4-1 and TRBJ1-5; 7 bases map to TRBD1. V shed 4 bases, J shed 2 bases, and the junction held 2 bases outside the gene matches. CDR3 size: 14 residues. Germline V gene lookup returns CDR1 MGHRA and CDR2 YSYEKL. The CDR3 is CASSRGTGNQPQHF. CDR3 DNA sequence: TGCGCCAGCAGCCGTGGGACAGGCAATCAGCCCCAGCATTTT.

The rearrangement links TRBV2 to TRBJ2-2; D is possibly TRBD2 (6 bases). The V end lost 3 bases, the J end lost 6 bases, and 14 bases lay between the germline ends. CDR1 is SNHLY and CDR2 is FYNNEI in the germline V gene. This CDR3 region has 15 residues. The CDR3 DNA sequence: TGTGCCAGCAGTGACCCGGGAGCGCAACCCGGGGAGCTGTTTTTT. This sequence encodes CASSDPGAQPGELFF.

V gene TRBV5-5 combines with J gene TRBJ2-7; 8 bases fit TRBD2. This CDR3 has 15 amino acids. CDR1 and CDR2 from the germline V gene are SGHKS and YYEKEE (reference sequence). V was pared by 4 bases and J by 1 base, with 7 bases of the junction left unmatched. This chain's CDR3 is CASSLLAGPSYEQYF. The CDR3 DNA reads as TGTGCCAGCAGCCTATTAGCGGGGCCATCCTACGAGCAGTACTTC. The full variable domain, rest sourced from reference TRBV5-5 and TRBJ2-7, is DAGVTQSPTHLIKTRGQQVTLRCSPISGHKSVSWYQQVLGQGPQFIFQYYEKEERGRGNFPDRFSARQFPNYSSELNVNALLLGDSALYLCASSLLAGPSYEQYFGPGTRLTVT.

The chain recombines TRBV29-1 with TRBJ2-3, with D possibly being TRBD2 (6 bases). This CDR3 has 12 amino acids. Germline values: CDR1 SQVTM, CDR2 ANQGSEA. Trimming shortened V by 2 bases and J by 3 bases, and 6 bases separated the two germline ends. CDR3: CSVELATDTQYF. CDR3 coding DNA: TGCAGCGTTGAACTAGCGACAGATACGCAGTATTTT.

The sample holds one count of this clone. This rearrangement joins TRBV27 to TRBJ1-2; D not certain. The CDR3 spans 15 residues. Germline values: CDR1 MNHEY, CDR2 SMNVEV (reference sequence). V gave up 4 bases and J gave up 1 base, with 13 bases separating them. The CDR3 DNA follows: TGTGCCAGCAGTTCAACCTCCCACGGTAACTATGGCTACACCTTC. This translates into CASSSTSHGNYGYTF.

The V gene is TRBV18, the J gene TRBJ1-1; tentative D call: TRBD1 (5 bases). Germline CDR1 KGHSH, CDR2 LQKENI. The CDR3 has 15 amino acids. V was pared by 6 bases and J by 1 base, with 15 bases between. DNA for the CDR3: TGTGCCAGCTCTCCAAGCCGGGGGGAGAACACTGAAGCTTTCTTT. Residues: CASSPSRGENTEAFF.

The V gene is TRBV5-1, the J gene TRBJ1-2, with unresolved D. There are 14 residues in the CDR3. Germline V lookup: CDR1 SGHRS, CDR2 YFSETQ. The ends were cut back, 0 bases at V and 4 bases at J, with 10 bases in the middle. In nucleotides, the CDR3 is TGCGCCAGCAGCTTGGAGAGGGTTAGCTATGGCTACACCTTC. This codes for CASSLERVSYGYTF.

V usage is TRBV30 and J usage is TRBJ2-1; the match to TRBD2 covers 8 bases. Germline V gene data show CDR1 as GTSNPN and CDR2 as SVGIG (reference sequence). J lost 0 bases, V lost 5 bases, and 12 bases had no gene match. The CDR3 is 17 amino acids. In DNA, the CDR3 is TGTGCCTGGTCCGGGACTAGAATTTCCAGCTCCTACAATGAGCAGTTCTTC. This translates into CAWSGTRISSSYNEQFF.

The CDR3: CASTFYSQETQYF. The DNA of the CDR3 is TGCGCCAGCACCTTCTACAGTCAAGAGACCCAGTACTTC. The chain recombines TRBV10-2 with TRBJ2-5; D remains ambiguous. V lost 7 bases and J lost 2, with 11 bases in between. Germline loops: CDR1 WSHSY, CDR2 SAAADI. There are 13 residues in the CDR3.

V gene TRBV29-1 combines with J gene TRBJ2-7; D is unresolved. CDR1 and CDR2 (germline): SQVTM, ANQGSEA. V lost 3 bases and J 2 bases, leaving 8 bases between the germline ends. The CDR3 totals 12 residues. Here the CDR3 reads CSVDGGTYEQYF. DNA for the CDR3: TGCAGCGTTGATGGCGGTACCTACGAGCAGTACTTC.

The chain uses TRBV11-1 and TRBJ1-6; D might be TRBD1 (5 bases). The V gene lost 1 base and the J gene lost 8 bases, with 12 bases spanning the gap. This CDR3 is 15 amino acids long. Germline V lookup: CDR1 SGHAT, CDR2 FQDESV (reference sequence). The CDR3 bases are TGTGCCAGCAGCTTAGAAGGGGCAATAGATTCACCCCTCCACTTT. Protein product: CASSLEGAIDSPLHF.

The V and J genes are TRBV7-2 and TRBJ2-3; D call uncertain. CDR1 SGHTA and CDR2 FQGNSA come from the germline V gene. The length of the CDR3 is 12 residues. With 6 bases removed from V and 6 bases from J, the gap between germline ends came to 10 bases. CDR3 nucleotide sequence: TGTGCCAGCAGAATAAGCGCGGATACGCAGTATTTT. Translated, it gives CASRISADTQYF. Complete variable domain (other parts from reference TRBV7-2 and TRBJ2-3): GAGVSQSPSNKVTEKGKDVELRCDPISGHTALYWYRQSLGQGLEFLIYFQGNSAPDKSGLPSDRFSAERTGGSVSTLTIQRTQQEDSAVYLCASRISADTQYFGPGTRLTVL.

V usage is TRBV12-3 or TRBV12-4 and J usage is TRBJ1-5; D remains ambiguous. The CDR3 is 13 residues long. Between the trimmed V and J ends, which lost 4 bases and 6 bases, there was a span of 10 bases. The CDR3 protein is CASSWGVGQPQHF. CDR3 nucleotides: TGTGCCAGCAGTTGGGGAGTGGGTCAGCCCCAGCATTTT.

In this sample, this clone turned up a few times. This chain joins TRBV2 and TRBJ2-1, with D uncertain. The germline gives CDR1 SNHLY, CDR2 FYNNEI. Trimming shortened V by 3 bases and J by 5 bases, and 8 bases separated the two germline ends. CDR3 length: 13 amino acids. The DNA of the CDR3 is TGTGCCAGCAGTGATAAGCCGGACAATGAGCAGTTCTTC. It is translated as CASSDKPDNEQFF.

V usage is TRBV29-1 and J usage is TRBJ2-7; the match to TRBD1 covers 8 bases. The length of the CDR3 is 14 residues. Germline V gene data show CDR1 as SQVTM and CDR2 as ANQGSEA. J gave up 2 bases and V 2 bases, and 5 bases lay outside the gene matches. The DNA for the CDR3 is TGCAGCGTTGAACTCCGGGACAGGACCTACGAGCAGTACTTC. It translates to CSVELRDRTYEQYF.

The CDR3 loop is CASSLPPGQGNTGELFF. CDR3 bases: TGCGCCAGCAGCTTACCTCCGGGACAGGGGAACACCGGGGAGCTGTTTTTT. V and J are TRBV5-1 and TRBJ2-2, with 9 bases matching TRBD1. CDR1 is SGHRS and CDR2 is YFSETQ in the germline V gene. The V and J ends lost 2 bases and 1 base, in that order; junction bases with no gene match: 6. The CDR3 sequence is 17 residues long.

This sequence joins TRBV9 and TRBJ2-2; TRBD2 matches at 8 bases. Germline V lookup: CDR1 SGDLS, CDR2 YYNGEE. The trim removed 0 bases at V and 1 base at J, leaving 2 bases unmatched. The CDR3 is 16 amino acids. The CDR3 bases are TGTGCCAGCAGCGTAGTGGCGGGAGGGAACACCGGGGAGCTGTTTTTT. Protein: CASSVVAGGNTGELFF.

The V gene is TRBV4-1, the J gene TRBJ2-1, with TRBD2 matching over 10 bases. This CDR3 is 18 amino acids long. In germline, CDR1 is MGHRA, CDR2 YSYEKL. With 1 base clipped from V and 8 bases from J, the junction kept 14 bases outside the gene matches. The chain's CDR3 is CASSQASGGPRRSYEQFF. In DNA form, the CDR3 reads TGCGCCAGCAGCCAAGCTAGCGGGGGACCTAGACGATCCTATGAGCAGTTCTTC.

The DNA for the CDR3 is TGCGCCAGCAGCTTGGGTGTCCGTGGCTACACCTTC. Its translation is CASSLGVRGYTF. J is TRBJ1-2 and V is TRBV5-1; D is uncertain. CDR1 is SGHRS and CDR2 is YFSETQ in the germline V gene. V lost 0 bases to trimming and J lost 7 bases, with 7 bases between them. This CDR3 has 12 amino acids.

This clone was detected only a few times. J is TRBJ1-2 and V is TRBV7-9; 7 bases are shared with TRBD1. Trimming removed 8 bases from V and 8 bases from J; junction bases left unmatched: 8. Per germline, CDR1 SEHNR and CDR2 FQNEAQ (reference sequence). CDR3 length equals 12 residues. The DNA for the CDR3 is TGTGCCAGCCTTGAGGGGGCTGAAGGCTACACCTTC. Encoded protein: CASLEGAEGYTF.

J is TRBJ2-6 and V is TRBV5-1; no clear D. This CDR3 has 15 residues. The V gene lost 4 bases and the J gene lost 2 bases, with 10 bases spanning the gap. Per germline, CDR1 SGHRS and CDR2 YFSETQ. In nucleotides, the CDR3 is TGCGCCAGCAGCGCGACAAACCCTGGGGCCAACGTCCTGACTTTC. Residues: CASSATNPGANVLTF.

The rearrangement joins TRBV5-6 to TRBJ2-7; 7 nucleotides align to TRBD1. J lost 3 bases, V lost 4 bases, and 7 bases had no gene match. Germline CDR1 reads SGHDT; CDR2 reads YYEEEE. This CDR3 is 14 amino acids long. CDR3 amino acids: CASSPGQFNYEQYF. In DNA form, the CDR3 reads TGTGCCAGCAGCCCGGGACAGTTCAACTACGAGCAGTACTTC.

The J gene is TRBJ2-1, the V gene TRBV18, with 9 bases fitting TRBD1. Trimming removed 6 bases from V and 7 bases from J; junction bases left unmatched: 13. Germline V gene sequence: CDR1 KGHSH, CDR2 LQKENI. The CDR3 runs 16 residues. As DNA, the CDR3 is TGTGCCAGCTCCTTAGCCGGGACAGGGACCACTAATGAGCAGTTCTTC. It is translated as CASSLAGTGTTNEQFF. Drawing the rest from reference TRBV18 and TRBJ2-1, the complete variable domain is NAGVMQNPRHLVRRRGQEARLRCSPMKGHSHVYWYRQLPEEGLKFMVYLQKENIIDESGMPKERFSAEFPKEGPSILRIQQVVRGDSAAYFCASSLAGTGTTNEQFFGPGTRLTVL.

The chain joins TRBV6-5 to TRBJ2-7; 10 bases map to TRBD1. The germline V gene has CDR1 MNHEY and CDR2 SVGAGI. The J segment lost 6 bases and the V segment lost 8 bases, leaving 10 bases of the junction unmatched. The CDR3 is 14 residues long. The CDR3, as DNA: TGTGCCAGCTTAAATCCCGGGACAGGGGTCGAGCAGTACTTC. It encodes CASLNPGTGVEQYF.

This clone was seen only a few times. The V gene is TRBV30, the J gene TRBJ1-1; D remains unclear. The CDR3 has 13 amino acids. Looked up from germline, CDR1 is GTSNPN and CDR2 is SVGIG (reference sequence). With 5 bases removed from V and 1 base from J, the gap between germline ends came to 11 bases. Written as DNA, the CDR3 is TGTGCCTGGCAGCTACAGAGGAACACTGAAGCTTTCTTT. It translates to CAWQLQRNTEAFF.

This chain links TRBV20-1 with TRBJ2-5; 11 bases fit TRBD1. Germline-derived CDR1 and CDR2 are DFQATT and SNEGSKA (reference sequence). J was trimmed by 8 bases and V by 6 bases; bases with no gene match: 2. The length of the CDR3 is 11 residues. The CDR3 loop reads CSARTGGTQYF. For the CDR3, the DNA is TGCAGTGCGCGGACAGGGGGCACCCAGTACTTC.

The rearrangement links TRBV14 to TRBJ2-7; TRBD2 matches at 12 bases. Losses at the gene ends were 3 bases for V and 3 bases for J; bases not matched to a gene: 3. This CDR3 has 15 residues. In germline, CDR1 is SGHDN, CDR2 FVKESK. The CDR3: CASSHTSGGIYEQYF. In nucleotides, the CDR3 is TGTGCCAGCAGCCACACTAGCGGGGGGATCTACGAGCAGTACTTC. Drawing the rest from reference TRBV14 and TRBJ2-7, the complete variable domain is EAGVTQFPSHSVIEKGQTVTLRCDPISGHDNLYWYRRVMGKEIKFLLHFVKESKQDESGMPNNRFLAERTGGTYSTLKVQPAELEDSGVYFCASSHTSGGIYEQYFGPGTRLTVT.

The chain carries TRBV18 and TRBJ2-5, with D perhaps TRBD1 (6 bases). CDR1 is KGHSH and CDR2 is LQKENI in the germline V gene. The CDR3 has 12 amino acids. V was trimmed by 5 bases and J by 3 bases, leaving 7 bases between them. CDR3 nucleotide sequence: TGTGCCAGCTCAACAGGGAAAGAGACCCAGTACTTC. Amino acid sequence: CASSTGKETQYF.

CDR3 amino acids: CASSMVGGREGKETQYF. CDR3 DNA: TGTGCCAGTAGTATGGTCGGAGGCAGGGAGGGAAAAGAGACCCAGTACTTC. V gene TRBV19 combines with J gene TRBJ2-5; 7 bases are shared with TRBD2. Germline assignment: CDR1 LNHDA and CDR2 SQIVND (reference sequence). With V trimmed by 3 bases and J by 3 bases, 13 bases remained unmatched. The CDR3 has 17 amino acids.